This TCR beta chain stems from a study of beta chain features in type 1 diabetes (dated by TCRdb to 2016 to 2019). With respect to the entire study: No differences in mean age, gender distribution, total cell number or subset yield were found between patients and healthy donors. A total of about 100 million sorted cells were examined across all samples, and RNA yield correlated strongly with the number of cells per subset. Whereas all 30 or so donors provided naive and central memory subsets, regulatory and stem cell-like memory subsets were isolated from just 8 patients and about 8 healthy donors. The study compared TCRB repertoires of sorted circulating CD4+ T cell subsets between recently diagnosed type 1 diabetes patients and matched healthy donors. Broader findings and caveats from the paper: Type 1 diabetes patients showed a moderate but significant shortening of TCRB CDR3 length in all four CD4+ subsets. At VDJ recombination sites, patients with type 1 diabetes made fewer insertions and deleted more nucleotides, a pattern implying thymic rearrangement abnormalities. Because cDNA was sequenced instead of genomic DNA, highly expressing activated cells could be over-represented, though the groups showed no difference in activation or CD3 levels. Naive, central memory and regulatory TCRB repertoires appeared to be more similar among patients than among healthy donors. Shorter templates might be favored by PCR, yet because patient and control samples were amplified and corrected together, any such skew would affect both groups equally. Because small numbers of individuals were included in the HLA sub-analyses, any influence of HLA type on TCRB rearrangement was left unresolved.

Each donor gave one peripheral blood draw, averaging approximately 120 mL, which was collected into heparinised tubes. Using a panel that included CD45RO, CCR7, CD25, CD127, CD95 and CD27, naive, central memory, regulatory and stem cell-like memory CD4+ T cells were sorted on a BD FACSAria II. Every sorted population had a purity above 98%. Right away, PBMCs were isolated by Lymphoprep density gradient centrifugation and were stained directly, with no culture step. So that batch effects would be minimized, each experiment stained and sorted samples in pairs, pairing one healthy donor with one patient. All of the isolated RNA was reverse transcribed with the High Capacity cDNA Reverse Transcription Kit, so expressed TCRB transcripts were sequenced. Naive, central memory and regulatory T cell samples underwent deep immunoSEQ sequencing, averaging roughly 3.3 million total reads per sample. Sorted cells were lysed in RLT buffer and RNA was extracted with DNase-treated RNeasy Micro or Mini kits, depending on cell number. Each cell subset was processed separately to prevent cross-contamination, with patient and healthy donor samples processed together. Using the immunoSEQ multiplex PCR, TCRB sequences were amplified from cDNA into 87-bp fragments spanning the CDR3 region. Sequencing of the amplicons was performed on the Illumina HiSeq platform. The original methods were these. PCR bias was computationally corrected using synthetic template baselines, reads within Hamming distance 2 were collapsed, and singletons that could not be merged were discarded. Reads were aligned against IMGT to assign V, D and J genes, CDR3 length and insertions or deletions at six rearrangement sites. Within each subset, clonotype counts were normalized to sorted cell number, after which true diversity and Gini coefficients were computed with the tcR R package. The overlap coefficient, calculated on TCRB nucleotide sequences, was used to measure repertoire sharing. Out-of-frame TCRB sequences from naive cells were analyzed to stand in for the pre-selection repertoire. Here the immuneACCESS table is served through TCRdb, limited to in-frame sequences with V and J called. Missing clones are a known gap in these copies; in checked studies unresolved V genes cover under half, and the rest lacks a known reason. That table is the source of V, J and clone size, and D and trimming were worked out from the DNA. This sample comprises some 660,000 clones, roughly an eighth of them detected only once. Just under 0.04% of the sample is held by the ten biggest clonotypes.

Concerning this clone itself: Its antigen remains undetermined. No much larger clone is present one base from it, and per-base qualities are unavailable. Additional DNA sequences in this sample encode the identical CDR3.

The junction shows trimming of 5 bases on V and 5 bases on J, plus 8 bases between the germline ends. Reading the germline V gene (reference sequence) gives CDR1 DFQATT and CDR2 SNEGSKA. Including the terminal cysteine and phenylalanine, the CDR3 comprises 11 residues. Of all the DNA, just the CDR3 is kept, 33 bases in frame from base 1. In this chain, TRBV20-1 is recombined with TRBJ2-3; the D gene is possibly TRBD1 or TRBD2, with 5 bases matching each. The sample taken for sequencing was naive CD4+ T cells from blood. This specimen's cell subset or site label, per the study, means: true naive CD4+ T cells. The clonotype comes from a man between 18 and 29 years old with type 1 diabetes. The CDR3 sequence is CSAQRGDTQYF. The nucleotides read TGCAGTGCTCAGAGGGGAGATACGCAGTATTTT.